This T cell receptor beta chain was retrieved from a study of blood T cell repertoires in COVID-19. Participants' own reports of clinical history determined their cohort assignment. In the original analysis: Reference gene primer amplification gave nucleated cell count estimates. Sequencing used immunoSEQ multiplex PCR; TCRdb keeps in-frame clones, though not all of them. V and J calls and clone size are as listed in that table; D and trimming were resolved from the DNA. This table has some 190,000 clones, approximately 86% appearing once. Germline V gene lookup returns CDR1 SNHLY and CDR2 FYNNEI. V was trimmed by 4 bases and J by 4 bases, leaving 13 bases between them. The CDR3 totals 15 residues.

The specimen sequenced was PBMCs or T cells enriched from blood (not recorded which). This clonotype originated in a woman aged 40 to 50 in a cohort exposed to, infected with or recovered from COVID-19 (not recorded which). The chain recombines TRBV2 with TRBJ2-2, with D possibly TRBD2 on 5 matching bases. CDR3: CASSVMASRTGELFF. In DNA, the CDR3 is TGTGCCAGCAGTGTGATGGCTAGCCGCACCGGGGAGCTGTTTTTT. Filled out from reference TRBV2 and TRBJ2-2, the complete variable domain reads EPEVTQTPSHQVTQMGQEVILRCVPISNHLYFYWYRQILGQKVEFLVSFYNNEISEKSEIFDDQFSVERPDGSNFTLKIRSTKLEDSAMYFCASSVMASRTGELFFGEGSRLTVL.